This T cell receptor (beta chain) was sequenced for a study of shared clonotypes between healthy human individuals. The CDR3 is 12 amino acids. V was trimmed by 3 bases and J by 6 bases, leaving 9 bases between them. Germline V gene lookup returns CDR1 GTSNPN and CDR2 SVGIG (reference sequence). Some 30,000 T cell genomes (around 200 ng DNA) went into each sorted-subset replicate. TCRdb's copy holds only in-frame clones and misses some; the assay was immunoSEQ multiplex PCR. Of about 2.4 million clones in the sample, about 92% are singletons; the top ten hold over 0.12%. Participating donors were healthy, HIV-negative adults free of recent acute infections or vaccinations.

The origin of this receptor is a man in his late teens or twenties in good health. The chain combines TRBV30 with TRBJ1-5; no definite D call. The sequenced material came from naive CD4+ T cells sorted from blood. Subset denoted: CD45RA+ positively selected. Here the CDR3 DNA reads TGTGCCTGGAGCTTGGGGTTTCAGCCCCAGCATTTT. It is translated as CAWSLGFQPQHF.